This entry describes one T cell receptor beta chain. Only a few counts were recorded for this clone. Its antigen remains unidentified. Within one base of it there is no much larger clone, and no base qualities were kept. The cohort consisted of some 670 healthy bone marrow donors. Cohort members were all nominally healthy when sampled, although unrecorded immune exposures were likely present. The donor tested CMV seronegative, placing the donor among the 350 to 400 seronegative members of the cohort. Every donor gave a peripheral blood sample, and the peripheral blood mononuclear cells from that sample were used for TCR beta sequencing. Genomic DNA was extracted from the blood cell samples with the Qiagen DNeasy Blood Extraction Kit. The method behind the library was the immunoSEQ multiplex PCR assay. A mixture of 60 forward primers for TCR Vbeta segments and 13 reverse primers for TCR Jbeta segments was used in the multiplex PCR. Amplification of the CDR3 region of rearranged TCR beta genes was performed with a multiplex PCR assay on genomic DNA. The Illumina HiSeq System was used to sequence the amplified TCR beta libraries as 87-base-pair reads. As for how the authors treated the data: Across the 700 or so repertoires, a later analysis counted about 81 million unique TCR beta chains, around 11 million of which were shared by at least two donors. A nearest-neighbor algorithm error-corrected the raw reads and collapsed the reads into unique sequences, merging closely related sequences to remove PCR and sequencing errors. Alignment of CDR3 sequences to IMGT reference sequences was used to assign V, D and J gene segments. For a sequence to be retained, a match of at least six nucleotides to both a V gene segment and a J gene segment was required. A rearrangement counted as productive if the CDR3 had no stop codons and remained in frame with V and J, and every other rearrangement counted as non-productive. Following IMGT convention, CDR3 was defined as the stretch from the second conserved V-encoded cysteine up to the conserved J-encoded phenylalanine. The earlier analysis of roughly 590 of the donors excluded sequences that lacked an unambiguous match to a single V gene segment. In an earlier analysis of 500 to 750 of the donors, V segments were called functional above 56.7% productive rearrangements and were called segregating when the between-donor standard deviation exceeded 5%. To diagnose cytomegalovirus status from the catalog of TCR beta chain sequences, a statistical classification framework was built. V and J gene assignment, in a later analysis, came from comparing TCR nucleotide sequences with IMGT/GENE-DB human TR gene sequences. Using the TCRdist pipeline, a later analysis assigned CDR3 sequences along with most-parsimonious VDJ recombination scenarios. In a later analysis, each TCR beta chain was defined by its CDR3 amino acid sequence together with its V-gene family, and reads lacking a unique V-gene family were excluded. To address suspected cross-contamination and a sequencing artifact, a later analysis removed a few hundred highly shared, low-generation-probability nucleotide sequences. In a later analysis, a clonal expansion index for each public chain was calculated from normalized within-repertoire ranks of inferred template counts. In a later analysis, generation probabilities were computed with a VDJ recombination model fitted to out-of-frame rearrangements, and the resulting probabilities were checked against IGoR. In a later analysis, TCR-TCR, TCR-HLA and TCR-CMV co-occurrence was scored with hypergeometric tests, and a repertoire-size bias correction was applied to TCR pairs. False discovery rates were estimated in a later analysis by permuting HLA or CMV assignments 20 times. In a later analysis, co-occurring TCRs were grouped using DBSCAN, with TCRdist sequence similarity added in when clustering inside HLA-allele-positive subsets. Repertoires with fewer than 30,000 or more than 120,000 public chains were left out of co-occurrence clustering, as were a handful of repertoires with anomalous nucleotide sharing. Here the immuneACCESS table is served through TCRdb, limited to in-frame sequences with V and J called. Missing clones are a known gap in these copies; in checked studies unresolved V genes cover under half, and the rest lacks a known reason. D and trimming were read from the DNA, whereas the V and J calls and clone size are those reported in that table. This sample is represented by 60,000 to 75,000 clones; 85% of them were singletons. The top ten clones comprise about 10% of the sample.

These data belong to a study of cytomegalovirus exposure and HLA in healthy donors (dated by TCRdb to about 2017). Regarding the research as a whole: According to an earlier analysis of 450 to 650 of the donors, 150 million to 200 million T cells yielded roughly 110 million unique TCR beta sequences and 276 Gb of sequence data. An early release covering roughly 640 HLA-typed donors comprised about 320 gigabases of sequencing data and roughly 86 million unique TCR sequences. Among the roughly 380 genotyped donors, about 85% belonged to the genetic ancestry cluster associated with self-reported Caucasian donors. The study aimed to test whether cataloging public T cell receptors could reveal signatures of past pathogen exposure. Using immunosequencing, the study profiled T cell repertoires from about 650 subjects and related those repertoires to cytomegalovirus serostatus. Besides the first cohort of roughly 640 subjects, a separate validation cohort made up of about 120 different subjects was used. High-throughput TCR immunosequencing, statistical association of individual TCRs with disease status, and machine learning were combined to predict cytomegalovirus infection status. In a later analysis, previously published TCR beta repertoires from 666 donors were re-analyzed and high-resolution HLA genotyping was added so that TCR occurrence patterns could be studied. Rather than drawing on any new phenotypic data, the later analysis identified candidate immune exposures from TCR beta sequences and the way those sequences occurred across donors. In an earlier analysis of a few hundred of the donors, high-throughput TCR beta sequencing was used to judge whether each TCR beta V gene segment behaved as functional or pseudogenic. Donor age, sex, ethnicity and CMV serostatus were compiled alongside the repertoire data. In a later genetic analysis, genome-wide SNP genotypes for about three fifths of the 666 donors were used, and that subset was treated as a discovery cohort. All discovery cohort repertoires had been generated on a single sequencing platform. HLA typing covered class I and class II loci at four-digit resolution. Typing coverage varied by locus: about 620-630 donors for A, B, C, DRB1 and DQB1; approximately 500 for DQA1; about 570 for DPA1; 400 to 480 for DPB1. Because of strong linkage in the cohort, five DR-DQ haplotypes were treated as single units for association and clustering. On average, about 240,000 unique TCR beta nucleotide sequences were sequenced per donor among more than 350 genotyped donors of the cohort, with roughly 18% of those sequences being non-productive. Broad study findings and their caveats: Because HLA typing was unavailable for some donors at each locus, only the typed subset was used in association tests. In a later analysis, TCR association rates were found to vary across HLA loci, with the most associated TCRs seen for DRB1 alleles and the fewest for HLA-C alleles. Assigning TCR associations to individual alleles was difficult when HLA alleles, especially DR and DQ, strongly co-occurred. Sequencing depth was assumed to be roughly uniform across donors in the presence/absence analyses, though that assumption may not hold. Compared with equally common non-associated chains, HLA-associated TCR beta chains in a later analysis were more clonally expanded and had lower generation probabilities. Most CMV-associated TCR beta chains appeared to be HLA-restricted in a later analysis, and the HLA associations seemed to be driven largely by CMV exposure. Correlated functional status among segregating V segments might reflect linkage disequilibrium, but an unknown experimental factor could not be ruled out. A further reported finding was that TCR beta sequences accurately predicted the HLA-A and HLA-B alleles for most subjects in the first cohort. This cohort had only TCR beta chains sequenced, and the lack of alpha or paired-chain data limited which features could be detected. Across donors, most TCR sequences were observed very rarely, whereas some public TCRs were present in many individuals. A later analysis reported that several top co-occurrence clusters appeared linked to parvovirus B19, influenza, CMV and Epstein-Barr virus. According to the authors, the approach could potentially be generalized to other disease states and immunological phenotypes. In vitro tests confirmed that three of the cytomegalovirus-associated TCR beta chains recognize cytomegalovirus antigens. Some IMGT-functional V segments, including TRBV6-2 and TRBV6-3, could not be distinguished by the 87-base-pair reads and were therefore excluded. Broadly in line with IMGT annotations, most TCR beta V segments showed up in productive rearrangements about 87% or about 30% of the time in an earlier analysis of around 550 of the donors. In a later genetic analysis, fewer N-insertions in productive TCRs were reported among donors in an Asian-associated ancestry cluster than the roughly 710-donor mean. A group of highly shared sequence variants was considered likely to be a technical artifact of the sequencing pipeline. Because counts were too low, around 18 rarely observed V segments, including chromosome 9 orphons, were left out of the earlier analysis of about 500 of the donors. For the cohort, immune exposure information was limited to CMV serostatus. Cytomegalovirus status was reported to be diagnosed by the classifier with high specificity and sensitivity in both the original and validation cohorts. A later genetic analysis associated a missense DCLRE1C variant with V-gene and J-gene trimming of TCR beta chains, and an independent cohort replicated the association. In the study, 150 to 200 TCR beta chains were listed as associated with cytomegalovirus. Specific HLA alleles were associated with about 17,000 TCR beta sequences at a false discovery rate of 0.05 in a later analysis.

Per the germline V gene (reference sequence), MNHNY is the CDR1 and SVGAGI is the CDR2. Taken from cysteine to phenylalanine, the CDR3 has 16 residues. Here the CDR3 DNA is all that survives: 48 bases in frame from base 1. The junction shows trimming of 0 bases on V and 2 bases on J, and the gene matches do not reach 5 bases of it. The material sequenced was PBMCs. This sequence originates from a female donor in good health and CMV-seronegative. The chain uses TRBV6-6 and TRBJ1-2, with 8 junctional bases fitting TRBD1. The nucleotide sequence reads TGTGCCAGCAGTTACTCGGCGACAGGGGTGAACTATGGCTACACCTTC. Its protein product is CASSYSATGVNYGYTF.